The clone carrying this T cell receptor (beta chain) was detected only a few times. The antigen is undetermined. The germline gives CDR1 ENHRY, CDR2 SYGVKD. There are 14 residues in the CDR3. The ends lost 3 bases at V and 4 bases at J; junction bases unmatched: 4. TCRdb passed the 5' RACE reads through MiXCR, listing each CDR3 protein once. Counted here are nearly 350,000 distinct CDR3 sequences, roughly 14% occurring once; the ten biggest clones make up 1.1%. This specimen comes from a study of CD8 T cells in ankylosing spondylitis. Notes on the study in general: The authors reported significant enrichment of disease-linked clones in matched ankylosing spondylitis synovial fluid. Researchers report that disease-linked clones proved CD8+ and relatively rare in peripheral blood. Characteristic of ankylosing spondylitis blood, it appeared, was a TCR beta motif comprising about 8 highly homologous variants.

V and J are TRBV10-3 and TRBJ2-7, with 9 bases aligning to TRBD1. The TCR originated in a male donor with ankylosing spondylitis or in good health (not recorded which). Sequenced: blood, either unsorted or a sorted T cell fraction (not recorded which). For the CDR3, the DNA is TGTGCCATCAGTGATGGGACAGGGCCATACGAGCAGTACTTC. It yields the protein CAISDGTGPYEQYF.